Presented here are 29 T cell receptor beta chains from one specimen sequenced in a study of Tregs in tolerant kidney transplant recipients. Only in-frame clones appear in the TCRdb table, and some are missing; sequencing was by immunoSEQ multiplex PCR. Its table lists 50,000 or so clones. Sequences were derived from CD4+ T cells from blood, sampled before the transplant. The receptors were sampled from a human donor who received a combined kidney and bone marrow transplant.

Note on this clone: Read data end 3 residues before the CDR3 end; the end is taken from the germline J gene. The chain carries TRBV18 and TRBJ1-1; the D gene is possibly TRBD1 (6 bases). Germline V CDR1 and CDR2: KGHSH, LQKENI. V lost 5 bases to trimming and J lost 5 bases, with 12 bases between them. There are 13 residues in the CDR3. CDR3 sequence reads: CASSGGAGTEAFF. CDR3 DNA (partial): TGTGCCAGCTCAGGGGGGGCGGGGACTGAA.

For this clone: Coverage ceases 3 residues before the CDR3 finishes, and the germline J gene fills in the end. V usage is TRBV20-1 and J usage is TRBJ2-5, with a possible D match to TRBD2 (5 bases). The CDR3 totals 13 residues. The germline V gene encodes CDR1 DFQATT and CDR2 SNEGSKA (reference sequence). Trimming shortened V by 3 bases and J by 5 bases, and 13 bases separated the two germline ends. CDR3 bases read: TGCAGTGCTAGCCCCCCGTCGGGGGAGACC. Translated, it gives CSASPPSGET. The whole CDR3 reads CSASPPSGETQYF.

Incomplete CDR3 DNA: TGTGCCAGTAGTAACCGGGGGGCGCACACTGAA. This encodes CASSNRGAHTE. The whole CDR3 is CASSNRGAHTEAFF. The chain combines TRBV19 with TRBJ1-1; TRBD1 is a possible D gene (6 bases). Read sequence stops 3 residues before the CDR3 end, and the germline J gene provides the missing end. Trimming stripped 4 bases from V and 3 bases from J, with 12 bases between. The CDR3 totals 14 residues. CDR1 is LNHDA and CDR2 is SQIVND in the germline V gene (reference sequence). Combining the CDR3 with reference TRBV19 and TRBJ1-1 gives the whole variable domain DGGITQSPKYLFRKEGQNVTLSCEQNLNHDAMYWYRQDPGQGLRLIYYSQIVNDFQKGDIAEGYSVSREKKESFPLTVTSAQKNPTAFYLCASSNRGAHTEAFFGQGTRLTVV.

CDR3 region: CASSPVTDTQYF. CDR3 DNA (partial): TGTGCCAGCAGCCCCGTGACAGATACG. J is TRBJ2-3 and V is TRBV7-2; D gene unclear. The CDR3 end falls 3 residues outside the read, so it is completed with the germline J gene. This CDR3 region has 12 residues. Germline-derived CDR1 and CDR2 are SGHTA and FQGNSA. Trimming removed 5 bases from V and 3 bases from J, with 6 bases in between. The full variable domain, rest sourced from reference TRBV7-2 and TRBJ2-3, is GAGVSQSPSNKVTEKGKDVELRCDPISGHTALYWYRQSLGQGLEFLIYFQGNSAPDKSGLPSDRFSAERTGGSVSTLTIQRTQQEDSAVYLCASSPVTDTQYFGPGTRLTVL.

With regard to this clone: The observed sequence ends 3 residues before the CDR3 terminus, with the missing tail filled in from the germline J gene. The V gene is TRBV6-2 or TRBV6-3, the J gene TRBJ2-2; possible D gene TRBD2, 6 bases. The germline V gene encodes CDR1 MNHEY and CDR2 SVGEGT. With 2 bases removed from V and 2 bases from J, the gap between germline ends came to 6 bases. The CDR3 length is 14 residues. The part of the CDR3 DNA that was read is TGTGCCAGCAGTTACGGACTAAACACCGGGGAG. Protein sequence: CASSYGLNTGE. The full CDR3 reads CASSYGLNTGELFF.

Concerning this clone: The read ends 3 residues early relative to the CDR3; the germline J gene fills the gap. This chain connects TRBV19 to TRBJ1-2, with D possibly being TRBD1 (6 bases). CDR3 size: 13 residues. The V gene lost 3 bases and the J gene lost 7 bases, with 12 bases spanning the gap. Germline V gene lookup returns CDR1 LNHDA and CDR2 SQIVND (reference sequence). The sequenced CDR3 bases are TGTGCCAGTAGTATTACCCAGGGGTCTGGC. Protein product: CASSITQGSG. The full-length CDR3 reads as CASSITQGSGYTF.

Remarks on this clone: The observed sequence ends 3 residues before the CDR3 terminus, with the missing tail filled in from the germline J gene. This chain connects TRBV5-5 to TRBJ1-4; D gene unclear. The germline CDR1 and CDR2 sequences are SGHKS and YYEKEE (reference sequence). There are 14 residues in the CDR3. Trimming took 4 bases from V and 4 from J, leaving 11 bases between them. CDR3 bases read: TGTGCCAGCAGCGTAAGGCAGGATAATGAAAAA. This sequence encodes CASSVRQDNEK. Given in full, the CDR3 is CASSVRQDNEKLFF.

The DNA read from the CDR3 is TGTGCCAGCAGTGAATCGTACAATGAG. The encoded protein is CASSESYNE. The whole CDR3 is CASSESYNEQFF. V usage is TRBV6-1 and J usage is TRBJ2-1; D call uncertain. The CDR3 goes on 3 residues after the read ends, and that part is filled in from the germline J gene. The CDR3 has 12 residues. Germline CDR1 and CDR2: MNHNS and SASEGT. The V end lost 2 bases, the J end lost 4 bases, and 3 bases lay between the germline ends.

On this clone: The read stops 3 residues short of the end of the CDR3; the missing end is completed from the germline J gene. This chain uses TRBV6-1 with TRBJ1-6; the D gene is possibly TRBD1 (5 bases). Germline V lookup: CDR1 MNHNS, CDR2 SASEGT. The CDR3 is 13 residues long. The part of the CDR3 DNA that was read is TGTGCCAGCAGTGAAGCTGGCTGGGGCTCC. Protein: CASSEAGWGS. The CDR3, in full, reads CASSEAGWGSLHF.

To note about this clone: The sequenced fragment ends 3 residues before the CDR3 boundary, so the rest is inferred from the germline J gene. The J gene is TRBJ1-4, the V gene TRBV19, with TRBD1 matching over 9 bases. CDR1 and CDR2 from the germline V gene are LNHDA and SQIVND (reference sequence). Trimming took 5 bases from V and 10 from J; bases not matched to a gene: 11. This CDR3 contains 15 residues. The sequenced CDR3 bases are TGTGCCAGTAGTCCCAAAAGGGACAGGGATGGAAAA. It specifies CASSPKRDRDGK. The whole CDR3 region reads CASSPKRDRDGKLFF.

On this clone: From the germline J gene comes the end of the CDR3, since the read stops 3 residues before it. This chain links TRBV10-3 with TRBJ2-7; TRBD1 matches 8 bases. This CDR3 is 14 amino acids long. With 2 bases clipped from V and 2 bases from J, the junction kept 2 bases outside the gene matches. Looked up from germline, CDR1 is ENHRY and CDR2 is SYGVKD. CDR3 loop: CAISEGQGPYEQYF. CDR3 bases read: TGTGCCATCAGTGAGGGACAGGGCCCCTACGAG.

On this clone itself: The read halts 3 residues ahead of the CDR3 end, with the missing end drawn from the germline J gene. The J gene is TRBJ1-5, the V gene TRBV5-6, with TRBD1 matching 9 bases. Germline lookup yields CDR1 SGHDT and CDR2 YYEEEE. CDR3 length: 15 residues. V trimming: 3 bases; J trimming: 4 bases; junction bases outside the gene matches: 5. Partial CDR3 DNA: TGTGCCAGCAGCTATAGGACAGGGGCAAATCAGCCC. Amino acids: CASSYRTGANQP. The full CDR3 protein is CASSYRTGANQPQHF.

Remarks on this clone: The read ends 3 residues before the CDR3 terminus; that terminus is restored from the germline J gene. The chain recombines TRBV12-3 or TRBV12-4 with TRBJ2-3, with 9 positions matching TRBD2. This CDR3 is built from 14 residues. CDR3 sequence reads: CASSSARTSGTQYF. The DNA read from the CDR3 is TGTGCCAGCAGTTCGGCTCGAACTAGCGGGACG.

To note about this clone: The read terminates 3 residues before the CDR3 end, so the remaining end is supplied by the germline J gene. The V gene is TRBV2, the J gene TRBJ1-2; D gene unclear. The CDR3 spans 14 residues. Germline V CDR1 and CDR2: SNHLY, FYNNEI. The CDR3 DNA, read in part, is TGTGCCAGCAGTGTTGAGAGGTCTGGGCAAGGC. Its protein product is CASSVERSGQG. From start to end, the CDR3 is CASSVERSGQGYTF. The complete variable domain, with remaining parts taken from reference TRBV2 and TRBJ1-2, reads EPEVTQTPSHQVTQMGQEVILRCVPISNHLYFYWYRQILGQKVEFLVSFYNNEISEKSEIFDDQFSVERPDGSNFTLKIRSTKLEDSAMYFCASSVERSGQGYTFGSGTRLTVV.

For this clone: Read coverage stops 3 residues before the CDR3 terminus; the germline J gene supplies the remainder. V and J are TRBV14 and TRBJ2-2; tentative D call: TRBD1 (6 bases). Trimming stripped 3 bases from V and 1 base from J, with 9 bases between. CDR3 size: 15 residues. CDR1 SGHDN and CDR2 FVKESK come from the germline V gene. CDR3 DNA, as far as it was read: TGTGCCAGCAGCCAGGGGGCTATGAACACCGGGGAG. This encodes CASSQGAMNTGE. The CDR3 in its entirety is CASSQGAMNTGELFF.

About this clone: The read ends 3 residues shy of where the CDR3 ends; the end is completed using the germline J gene. The chain is built from TRBV20-1 and TRBJ2-5, with 8 positions matching TRBD2. J lost 1 base, V lost 5 bases, and 6 bases had no gene match. CDR3 length: 14 amino acids. Germline V gene lookup returns CDR1 DFQATT and CDR2 SNEGSKA (reference sequence). CDR3 bases read: TGCAGTGCTCCCCGCGGGGGGCGCCAAGAGACC. This codes for CSAPRGGRQET. The whole CDR3 protein reads CSAPRGGRQETQYF.

A note on this clone: The read ends 3 residues before the CDR3 terminus; that terminus is restored from the germline J gene. The chain recombines TRBV7-6 with TRBJ2-1, with 14 bases that match TRBD2. This CDR3 has 17 amino acids. Germline V CDR1 and CDR2: SGHVS, FNYEAQ. V lost 4 bases, J lost 6 bases, and 8 bases stayed unmatched. CDR3 loop: CASSSKSGLAGVNEQFF. The sequenced CDR3 bases are TGTGCCAGCAGCTCTAAATCGGGACTAGCGGGGGTCAATGAG. The full variable domain, completed using reference TRBV7-6 and TRBJ2-1, is GAGVSQSPRYKVTKRGQDVALRCDPISGHVSLYWYRQALGQGPEFLTYFNYEAQQDKSGLPNDRFSAERPEGSISTLTIQRTEQRDSAMYRCASSSKSGLAGVNEQFFGPGTRLTVL.

Points on this clone: Sequencing ends 3 residues short of the CDR3 end; the germline J gene provides the rest. This sequence joins TRBV7-2 and TRBJ2-2; TRBD2 matches at 9 bases. The CDR3 runs 15 residues. Losses at the gene ends were 7 bases for V and 4 bases for J; bases not matched to a gene: 7. Per the germline V gene, CDR1 is SGHTA and CDR2 is FQGNSA. The DNA read from the CDR3 is TGTGCCAGCAAGATAGCGGGGGTGGTCACCGGGGAG. Amino acids: CASKIAGVVTGE. The whole CDR3 protein is CASKIAGVVTGELFF.

In the case of this clone: The CDR3 extends 3 residues past the end of the read, so its final part is completed from the germline J gene. The chain joins TRBV6-2 or TRBV6-3 to TRBJ1-5, with D maybe TRBD1 (5 bases). Trimming left V 2 bases short and J 1 base short, with 6 bases between. The CDR3 is made up of 14 amino acids. The V gene's germline CDR1 is MNHEY and CDR2 SVGEGT. The CDR3 loop reads CASSYTGSNQPQHF. CDR3 bases read: TGTGCCAGCAGTTACACAGGAAGCAATCAGCCC.

A note on this clone: From the germline J gene comes the end of the CDR3, since the read stops 3 residues before it. The chain is built from TRBV19 and TRBJ1-1, with D perhaps matching TRBD1 (6 bases). CDR1 is LNHDA and CDR2 is SQIVND in the germline V gene (reference sequence). The CDR3 runs 13 residues. Deletions cut 3 bases from V and 5 bases from J, with 10 bases between. Partial CDR3 DNA: TGTGCCAGTAGTATTCCTAGGGGGACTGAA. Protein sequence: CASSIPRGTE. The whole CDR3 sequence is CASSIPRGTEAFF.

With regard to this clone: The sequenced fragment ends 3 residues before the CDR3 boundary, so the rest is inferred from the germline J gene. The chain uses TRBV19 and TRBJ1-5; TRBD1 agrees at 8 bases. This CDR3 has 14 amino acids. The ends lost 8 bases at V and 4 bases at J; junction bases unmatched: 7. CDR1 and CDR2 (germline): LNHDA, SQIVND (reference sequence). The CDR3 protein is CASGSQGANQPQHF. Partial CDR3 DNA: TGTGCCAGTGGGAGCCAGGGGGCGAATCAGCCC.

In regard to this clone: The read ends 3 residues before the CDR3 terminus; that terminus is restored from the germline J gene. The chain links TRBV20-1 to TRBJ2-2; 10 nucleotides match TRBD2. Trimming took 3 bases from V and 5 from J; bases not matched to a gene: 9. The germline V gene encodes CDR1 DFQATT and CDR2 SNEGSKA (reference sequence). This CDR3 region has 16 residues. Here the CDR3 reads CSASSGLAVGTGELFF. The part of the CDR3 DNA that was read is TGCAGTGCTAGCTCAGGACTAGCGGTGGGAACCGGGGAG.

The sequenced CDR3 bases are TGTGTCCCGGGCAGGGGGGCCTCTGGGGCCAACGTC. Translating gives CVPGRGASGANV. In full, the CDR3 reads CVPGRGASGANVLTF. This rearrangement joins TRBV11-2 to TRBJ2-6; TRBD1 is a possible D gene (7 bases). The read terminates 3 residues ahead of where the CDR3 ends, so the germline J gene completes it. The germline CDR1 and CDR2 sequences are SGHAT and FQNNGV. The CDR3 contains 15 residues.

On this clone: From the germline J gene comes the end of the CDR3, since the read stops 3 residues before it. The chain employs TRBV2 and TRBJ2-5; no reliable D call. Germline CDR1 SNHLY, CDR2 FYNNEI. The CDR3 sequence is 11 residues long. The sequenced CDR3 bases are TGTGCCAGCAGTGACTCAGGTACC. This translates into CASSDSGT. The whole CDR3 protein reads CASSDSGTQYF.

For this clone: Coverage ceases 3 residues before the CDR3 finishes, and the germline J gene fills in the end. The rearrangement uses TRBV5-1 and TRBJ2-1; D not certain. This CDR3 contains 15 residues. V lost 2 bases to trimming and J lost 2 bases, with 11 bases between them. Germline V lookup: CDR1 SGHRS, CDR2 YFSETQ. The CDR3 reads CASSFRPNPYNEQFF. The CDR3 bases that were read are TGCGCCAGCAGCTTCAGGCCGAACCCCTACAATGAG.

For this clone: The read falls 3 residues short of the CDR3 end, and the missing part is taken from the germline J gene. The chain couples TRBV19 to TRBJ2-5, with 9 bases matching TRBD1. CDR3 size: 15 residues. CDR1 and CDR2 from the germline V gene are LNHDA and SQIVND (reference sequence). Trimming removed 4 bases from V and 2 bases from J; junction bases left unmatched: 5. Incomplete CDR3 DNA: TGTGCCAGTAGTAGGGGACAGGGAGGGCAAGAGACC. As protein: CASSRGQGGQET. The complete CDR3 sequence is CASSRGQGGQETQYF. Full variable domain (outside the CDR3, taken from reference TRBV19 and TRBJ2-5): DGGITQSPKYLFRKEGQNVTLSCEQNLNHDAMYWYRQDPGQGLRLIYYSQIVNDFQKGDIAEGYSVSREKKESFPLTVTSAQKNPTAFYLCASSRGQGGQETQYFGPGTRLLVL.

Regarding this clone: Read data end 3 residues before the CDR3 end; the end is taken from the germline J gene. J is TRBJ2-2 and V is TRBV19, with 10 bases fitting TRBD2. With V trimmed by 4 bases and J by 6 bases, 8 bases remained unmatched. Germline CDR1 and CDR2: LNHDA and SQIVND (reference sequence). This CDR3 is built from 16 residues. Incomplete CDR3 DNA: TGTGCCAGTAGTAGAAGCGGGAGGGCCAAGGCCGGGGAG. Translated, it gives CASSRSGRAKAGE. The full CDR3 sequence reads CASSRSGRAKAGELFF.

A word on this clone: The read falls 3 residues short of the CDR3 end, and the missing part is taken from the germline J gene. V usage is TRBV7-2 and J usage is TRBJ2-5; 11 nucleotides line up with TRBD2. There are 14 residues in the CDR3. Per germline, CDR1 SGHTA and CDR2 FQGNSA. V lost 5 bases to trimming and J lost 5 bases; unmatched junction nucleotides: 4. The sequenced part of the CDR3 DNA is TGTGCCAGCAGCCCGACTAGCGGGGAGGAGACC. Translated: CASSPTSGEET. The entire CDR3 protein is CASSPTSGEETQYF. The whole variable domain, filled in from reference TRBV7-2 and TRBJ2-5, reads GAGVSQSPSNKVTEKGKDVELRCDPISGHTALYWYRQSLGQGLEFLIYFQGNSAPDKSGLPSDRFSAERTGGSVSTLTIQRTQQEDSAVYLCASSPTSGEETQYFGPGTRLLVL.

Note on this clone: Coverage ceases 3 residues before the CDR3 finishes, and the germline J gene fills in the end. The chain employs TRBV7-8 and TRBJ2-7; possible D gene TRBD1, 6 bases. The V gene lost 5 bases and the J gene lost 0 bases, with 14 bases spanning the gap. CDR1 and CDR2 (germline): SGHVS, FQNEAQ. This CDR3 contains 15 residues. CDR3 DNA, as far as it was read: TGTGCCAGCAGCGAGGGGACAAAAAGCTCCTACGAG. Translated: CASSEGTKSSYE. The whole CDR3 region reads CASSEGTKSSYEQYF. The full variable domain, its missing parts supplied by reference TRBV7-8 and TRBJ2-7, is GAGVSQSPRYKVAKRGQDVALRCDPISGHVSLFWYQQALGQGPEFLTYFQNEAQLDKSGLPSDRFFAERPEGSVSTLKIQRTQQEDSAVYLCASSEGTKSSYEQYFGPGTRLTVT.